This T cell receptor (beta chain) appears in the sequencing data of a study of PD-1 blockade in classical Hodgkin lymphoma. The study's findings and limits: Complete responders entered with baseline diversity on par with newly diagnosed patients, the results showed. Diminished baseline TCR diversity has been reported in newly diagnosed patients relative to healthy donors.

Time point of the sample: cycle 4 day 1 (C4D1), after more than 5 weeks of nivolumab. Every patient relapsed after autologous stem cell transplantation, and brentuximab vedotin exposure varied. Thawed PBMCs yielded CD4+ T cells through magnetic negative selection. Comments on this clone: The antigen remains unidentified.

Produced via immunoSEQ multiplex PCR; TCRdb's table is partial and in-frame only. The top ten clones hold around 1.2% of a sample with some 22,000 clones, 72% of them seen once. Germline CDR1 SGHTA, CDR2 FQGNSA. The V end was cut by 5 bases, the J end by 5 bases, with 12 bases between. This CDR3 comprises 13 residues. The sample in question was CD4+ T cells from blood, obtained before the fourth cycle of nivolumab. This receptor was taken from a human donor with classical Hodgkin lymphoma. The chain combines TRBV7-2 with TRBJ2-5; D not resolved. CDR3 DNA: TGTGCCAGCAGCGCAATAATCGTGGAGACCCAGTACTTC. This codes for CASSAIIVETQYF.